The next 20 T cell receptor beta chains were all read from a single sample in a study of T cells expressing NK-cell markers. Using the 5' RACE reads, TCRdb records one entry per CDR3 protein without DNA. This sample's table has roughly 150,000 distinct CDR3 sequences. Sequenced sample: blood T cells: a sorted CD56 or NKG2C T cell subset, CD4+ or CD8+ T cells, or bulk PBMC T cells (not recorded which). These receptors were obtained from a man aged 18-70 years in good health.

V gene TRBV20-1 combines with J gene TRBJ1-5; checking the TCRdb D call of TRBD1 is not possible without DNA. CDR3 length: 17 residues. Germline CDR1 DFQATT, CDR2 SNEGSKA (reference sequence). The CDR3: CSALDSSADYSNQPQHF.

The V gene is TRBV19, the J gene TRBJ1-1; there is no DNA to check the TCRdb D call of TRBD1. The CDR3 has 16 residues. The V gene's germline CDR1 is LNHDA and CDR2 SQIVND (reference sequence). The CDR3 loop is CASSGDRGELRTEAFF.

This CDR3 is CASSPIGGEGYEQYF. The chain has TRBV6-1 and TRBJ2-7; TCRdb designates TRBD2, a call that cannot be tested without DNA. The CDR3 consists of 15 residues. Germline assignment: CDR1 MNHNS and CDR2 SASEGT.

V gene TRBV7-9 combines with J gene TRBJ1-1; TCRdb lists TRBD1, though no DNA is available to test this call. Germline CDR1 is SEHNR and CDR2 is FQNEAQ (reference sequence). CDR3 length: 16 residues. CDR3 in amino acids: CASSLHGGQPNTEAFF. The whole variable domain, remainder taken from reference TRBV7-9 and TRBJ1-1, is DTGVSQNPRHKITKRGQNVTFRCDPISEHNRLYWYRQTLGQGPEFLTYFQNEAQLEKSRLLSDRFSAERPKGSFSTLEIQRTEQGDSAMYLCASSLHGGQPNTEAFFGQGTRLTVV.

This chain connects TRBV6-5 to TRBJ2-5; TCRdb calls TRBD2, which cannot be checked without DNA. This CDR3 contains 15 residues. Per the germline V gene, CDR1 is MNHEY and CDR2 is SVGAGI. The CDR3 loop is CASSYEGLRDETQYF.

The J gene is TRBJ2-5, the V gene TRBV24-1; TCRdb picks TRBD2, but there is no DNA to check that call. The CDR3 totals 17 residues. The germline V gene has CDR1 KGHDR and CDR2 SFDVKD. The CDR3 here is CATSRARLAGDQETQYF.

V usage is TRBV7-9 and J usage is TRBJ1-1; TCRdb calls TRBD1, which cannot be checked without DNA. The germline gives CDR1 SEHNR, CDR2 FQNEAQ (reference sequence). The CDR3 loop spans 12 amino acids. The CDR3 region is CASSPRVGVAFF.

V is TRBV2 and J is TRBJ2-3; TCRdb reports TRBD2, a call that lacks DNA to check it against. Germline V gene data show CDR1 as SNHLY and CDR2 as FYNNEI. The CDR3 contains 16 residues. The CDR3 region is CASSEKSGGSDYTQYF. The variable domain in full, with the rest retrieved from reference TRBV2 and TRBJ2-3, is EPEVTQTPSHQVTQMGQEVILRCVPISNHLYFYWYRQILGQKVEFLVSFYNNEISEKSEIFDDQFSVERPDGSNFTLKIRSTKLEDSAMYFCASSEKSGGSDYTQYFGPGTRLTVL.

This chain's CDR3 is CASSPLAGAGAANTEAFF. The V call is TRBV18, the J call TRBJ1-1. The CDR3 totals 18 residues. The germline V gene has CDR1 KGHSH and CDR2 LQKENI.

The V gene is TRBV7-8, the J gene TRBJ1-2. The CDR3 extends over 15 amino acids. Germline V CDR1 and CDR2: SGHVS, FQNEAQ. The CDR3 sequence is CASSLGPQYSYGYTF. The full variable domain, its missing parts supplied by reference TRBV7-8 and TRBJ1-2, is GAGVSQSPRYKVAKRGQDVALRCDPISGHVSLFWYQQALGQGPEFLTYFQNEAQLDKSGLPSDRFFAERPEGSVSTLKIQRTQQEDSAVYLCASSLGPQYSYGYTFGSGTRLTVV.

The CDR3 loop is CASSYLPWTNPYNEQFF. This chain uses TRBV6-5 with TRBJ2-1; the TCRdb D gene call, TRBD1, has no DNA to confirm it. The CDR3 is made up of 17 amino acids. Germline CDR1 MNHEY, CDR2 SVGAGI.

This chain uses TRBV6-1 with TRBJ2-1; TCRdb indicates TRBD2, and absent DNA this call remains unverified. CDR3 length: 15 amino acids. Germline V CDR1 and CDR2: MNHNS, SASEGT. CDR3 protein: CASSLGAGSYNEQFF.

CDR3 region: CASSVTTSGVNEQFF. The J gene is TRBJ2-1, the V gene TRBV7-9; TCRdb reports TRBD2, a call that lacks DNA to check it against. The CDR3 is 15 amino acids. Germline CDR1 and CDR2: SEHNR and FQNEAQ (reference sequence).

The V and J genes are TRBV7-9 and TRBJ1-2; TCRdb proposes TRBD1, but this gene call is untestable without DNA. CDR3 length: 14 amino acids. CDR1 SEHNR and CDR2 FQNEAQ come from the germline V gene (reference sequence). CDR3 sequence: CASSQTGQTYGYTF.

The chain recombines TRBV5-1 with TRBJ2-2. The CDR3 has 15 amino acids. CDR1 and CDR2 (germline): SGHRS, YFSETQ. CDR3 in amino acids: CASSFEGINTGELFF.

V gene TRBV5-6 combines with J gene TRBJ1-2. The CDR3 is 14 residues long. Germline V CDR1 and CDR2: SGHDT, YYEEEE. The CDR3 region is CASSLDRVNYGYTF.

This chain links TRBV2 with TRBJ2-5; TCRdb names TRBD2, which stays unverified in the absence of DNA. Germline CDR1 SNHLY, CDR2 FYNNEI. The CDR3 extends over 15 amino acids. The CDR3 spells CASSTSSGAQETQYF.

The V and J genes are TRBV11-1 and TRBJ2-5; as DNA is missing, the TRBD1 call by TCRdb cannot be tested. This CDR3 spans 19 amino acids. Germline V lookup: CDR1 SGHAT, CDR2 FQDESV (reference sequence). The CDR3 here is CASSSTTVPGQGDKKTQYF.

The chain couples TRBV7-8 to TRBJ2-5; without DNA, the TCRdb call of TRBD1 cannot be checked. The V gene's germline CDR1 is SGHVS and CDR2 FQNEAQ. The CDR3 covers 16 residues. The CDR3 protein is CASSLVGASSQETQYF.

J is TRBJ2-5 and V is TRBV2; TCRdb gives TRBD1 as the D gene, but with no DNA this cannot be confirmed. CDR1 and CDR2 (germline): SNHLY, FYNNEI. This CDR3 region has 15 residues. CDR3 residues: CASSYTGGSQETQYF.